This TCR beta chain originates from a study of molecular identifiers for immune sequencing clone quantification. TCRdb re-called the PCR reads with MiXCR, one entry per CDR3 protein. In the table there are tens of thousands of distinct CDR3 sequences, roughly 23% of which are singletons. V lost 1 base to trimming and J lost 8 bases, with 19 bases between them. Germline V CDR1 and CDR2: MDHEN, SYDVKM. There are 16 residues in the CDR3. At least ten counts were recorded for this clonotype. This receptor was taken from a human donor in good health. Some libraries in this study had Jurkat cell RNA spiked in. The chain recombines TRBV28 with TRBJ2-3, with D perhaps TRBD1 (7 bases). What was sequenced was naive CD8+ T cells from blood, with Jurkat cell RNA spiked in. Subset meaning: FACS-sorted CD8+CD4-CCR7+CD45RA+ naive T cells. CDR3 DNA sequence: TGTGCCAGCAGTTTATTGCTGACAGGGAGGTCAGGTACGCAGTATTTT. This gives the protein CASSLLLTGRSGTQYF. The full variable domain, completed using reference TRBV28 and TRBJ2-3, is DVKVTQSSRYLVKRTGEKVFLECVQDMDHENMFWYRQDPGLGLRLIYFSYDVKMKEKGDIPEGYSVSREKKERFSLILESASTNQTSMYLCASSLLLTGRSGTQYFGPGTRLTVL.